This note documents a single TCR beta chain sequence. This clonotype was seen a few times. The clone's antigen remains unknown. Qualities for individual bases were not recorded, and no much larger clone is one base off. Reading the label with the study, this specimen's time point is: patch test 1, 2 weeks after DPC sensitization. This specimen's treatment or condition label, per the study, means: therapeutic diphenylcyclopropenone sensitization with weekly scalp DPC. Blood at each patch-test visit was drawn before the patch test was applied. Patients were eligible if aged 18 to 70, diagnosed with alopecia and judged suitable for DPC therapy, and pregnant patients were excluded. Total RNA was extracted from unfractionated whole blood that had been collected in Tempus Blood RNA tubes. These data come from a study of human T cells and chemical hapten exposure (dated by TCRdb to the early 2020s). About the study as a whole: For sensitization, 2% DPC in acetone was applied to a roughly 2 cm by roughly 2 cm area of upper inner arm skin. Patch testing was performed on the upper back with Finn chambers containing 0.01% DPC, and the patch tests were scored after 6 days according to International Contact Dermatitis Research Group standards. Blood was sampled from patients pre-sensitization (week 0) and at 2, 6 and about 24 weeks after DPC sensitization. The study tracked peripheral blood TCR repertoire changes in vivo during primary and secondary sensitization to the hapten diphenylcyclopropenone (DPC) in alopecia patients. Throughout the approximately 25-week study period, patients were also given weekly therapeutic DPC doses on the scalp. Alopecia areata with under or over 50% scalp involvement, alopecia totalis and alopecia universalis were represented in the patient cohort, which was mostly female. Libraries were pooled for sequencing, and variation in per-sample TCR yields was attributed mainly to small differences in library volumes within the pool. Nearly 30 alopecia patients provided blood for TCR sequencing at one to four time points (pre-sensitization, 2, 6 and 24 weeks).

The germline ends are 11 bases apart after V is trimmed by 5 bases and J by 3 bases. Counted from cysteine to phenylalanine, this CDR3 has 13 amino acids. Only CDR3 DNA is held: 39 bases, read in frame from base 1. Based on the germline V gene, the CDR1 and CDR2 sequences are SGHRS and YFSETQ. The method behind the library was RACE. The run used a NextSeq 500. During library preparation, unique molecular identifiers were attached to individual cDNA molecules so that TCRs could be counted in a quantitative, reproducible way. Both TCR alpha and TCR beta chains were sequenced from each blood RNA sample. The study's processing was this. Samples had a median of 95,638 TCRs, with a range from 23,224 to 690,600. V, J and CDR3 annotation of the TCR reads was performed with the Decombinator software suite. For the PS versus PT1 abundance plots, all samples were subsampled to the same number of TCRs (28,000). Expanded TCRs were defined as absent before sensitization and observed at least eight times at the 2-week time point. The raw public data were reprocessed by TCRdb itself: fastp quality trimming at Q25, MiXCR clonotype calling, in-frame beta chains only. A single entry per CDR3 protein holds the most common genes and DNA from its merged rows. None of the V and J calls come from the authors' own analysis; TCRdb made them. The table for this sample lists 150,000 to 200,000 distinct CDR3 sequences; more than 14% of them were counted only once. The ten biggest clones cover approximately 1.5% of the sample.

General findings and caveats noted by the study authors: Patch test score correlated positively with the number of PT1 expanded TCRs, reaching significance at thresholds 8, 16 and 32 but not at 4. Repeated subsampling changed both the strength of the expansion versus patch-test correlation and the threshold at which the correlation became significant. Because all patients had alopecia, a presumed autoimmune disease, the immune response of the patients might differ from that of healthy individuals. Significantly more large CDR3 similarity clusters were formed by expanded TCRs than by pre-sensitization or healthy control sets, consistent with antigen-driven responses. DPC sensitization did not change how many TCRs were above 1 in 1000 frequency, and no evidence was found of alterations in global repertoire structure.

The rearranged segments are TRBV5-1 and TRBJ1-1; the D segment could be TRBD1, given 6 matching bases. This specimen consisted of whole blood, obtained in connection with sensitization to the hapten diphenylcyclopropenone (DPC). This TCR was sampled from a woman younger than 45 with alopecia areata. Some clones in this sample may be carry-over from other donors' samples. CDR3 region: CASSYREDTEAFF. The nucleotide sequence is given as TGCGCCAGCAGTTACAGGGAAGACACTGAAGCTTTCTTT.